Listed below are T cell receptor beta chains from one sample, sequenced in a study of T cells after yellow fever vaccination. A single record per CDR3 protein comes from TCRdb applying MiXCR to the 5' RACE reads. The data show some 240,000 distinct CDR3 sequences, with 3.6% seen just once and over 15% held by the top ten. Sequenced material: PBMCs, taken 15 days after the yellow fever booster vaccination. The receptors shown here come from a man between 18 and 35 years old who received the YFV17D yellow fever vaccine. CDR3s include the opening cysteine and the closing phenylalanine or tryptophan. D genes are given only for firm matches. Some rows mark clone size as missing; the rest say once, few, many or name a class of expanded clone.

v_gene	j_gene	abundance	d_gene	CDR3aa	CDR3nt
TRBV5-1	TRBJ2-1	many	NA	CASSQGGEYNEQFF	TGCGCCAGCTCCCAGGGGGGGGAATACAATGAGCAGTTCTTC
TRBV7-2	TRBJ1-3	many	NA	CASSLVSAGLSGNTIYF	TGTGCCAGCAGCTTAGTTTCAGCAGGTCTCTCTGGAAACACCATATATTTT
TRBV29-1	TRBJ1-4	many	NA	CSVGQGGTNGKLFF	TGCAGCGTTGGTCAAGGGGGGACTAATGGAAAACTGTTTTTT
TRBV12-3/TRBV12-4	TRBJ2-7	NA	NA	CASSPRQVSYEQYF	TGTGCCAGCAGTCCCCGACAGGTCTCCTACGAGCAGTACTTC
TRBV7-2	TRBJ1-2	many	TRBD1	CASSNTGGFNGYTF	TGTGCCAGCAGCAACACAGGGGGCTTTAATGGCTACACCTTC
TRBV7-8	TRBJ2-7	many	NA	CASSLGLGLIYEQYF	TGTGCCAGCAGCTTAGGTCTGGGACTGATCTACGAGCAGTACTTC
TRBV5-4	TRBJ2-5	many	TRBD1	CASSSQGQERETQYF	TGTGCCAGCAGCTCCCAAGGACAGGAGCGGGAGACCCAGTACTTC
TRBV4-3	TRBJ1-1	many	NA	CASSQGEGAVAEAFF	TGCGCCAGCAGCCAGGGGGAAGGGGCGGTCGCTGAAGCTTTCTTT
TRBV20-1	TRBJ1-5	many	NA	CSALVSNQPQHF	TGCAGTGCCCTTGTTAGCAATCAGCCCCAGCATTTT
TRBV6-5	TRBJ2-3	many	NA	CASRYPHSHKYF	TGTGCCAGTCGGTACCCCCACAGCCATAAGTATTTT
TRBV7-9	TRBJ2-2	many	NA	CASSLVEGSGELFF	TGTGCCAGCAGCTTAGTGGAGGGGTCCGGGGAGCTGTTTTTT
TRBV5-5	TRBJ2-5	many	TRBD2	CASSLPPSGGLQETQYF	TGTGCCAGCAGCTTGCCCCCTAGCGGGGGACTCCAAGAGACCCAGTACTTC
TRBV29-1	TRBJ1-2	many	TRBD1	CSVGETGNYGYTF	TGCAGCGTTGGTGAGACAGGGAACTATGGCTACACCTTC
TRBV5-1	TRBJ1-1	many	NA	CASSLMVGTGSMNTEAFF	TGCGCCAGCAGCTTGATGGTCGGCACAGGCTCTATGAACACTGAAGCTTTCTTT
TRBV6-5	TRBJ1-2	many	NA	CASSWTLSLSGYTF	TGTGCCAGCAGCTGGACCCTGTCTTTAAGCGGCTACACCTTC
TRBV20-1	TRBJ2-7	many	TRBD2	CSASRLAGVSSYEQYF	TGCAGTGCTAGCCGACTAGCGGGGGTGAGCTCCTACGAGCAGTACTTC
TRBV7-2	TRBJ2-1	many	TRBD1	CASSGTGGGYNEQFF	TGTGCCAGCAGCGGTACAGGGGGAGGATACAATGAGCAGTTCTTC
TRBV20-1	TRBJ2-2	many	NA	CSNQGTRTGELFF	TGCAGTAATCAGGGAACTCGTACCGGGGAGCTGTTTTTT
TRBV18	TRBJ1-4	many	NA	CASSYTSTNEKLFF	TGTGCCAGCTCATACACTTCAACTAATGAAAAACTGTTTTTT
TRBV7-2	TRBJ1-6	many	NA	CASSPRSRGDNSPLHF	TGTGCCAGCAGCCCCCGCTCGAGGGGGGACAATTCACCCCTCCACTTT
TRBV20-1	TRBJ2-3	many	NA	CSARDSLTDTQYF	TGCAGTGCTAGAGATTCCCTCACAGATACGCAGTATTTT
TRBV20-1	TRBJ2-3	NA	NA	CSAKRFPTDTQYF	TGCAGTGCAAAGCGGTTCCCCACAGATACGCAGTATTTT
TRBV3-1	TRBJ2-2	many	TRBD1	CASSQRTGTGELFF	TGTGCCAGCAGCCAAAGGACAGGGACCGGGGAGCTGTTTTTT
TRBV21-1	TRBJ1-5	many	NA	CASSTKRGRPQPQHF	TGTGCCAGCAGCACAAAGAGGGGACGGCCGCAGCCCCAGCATTTT
TRBV10-3	TRBJ2-6	many	NA	CAISPRSPVGANVLTF	TGTGCCATCAGTCCTCGATCCCCTGTAGGGGCCAACGTCCTGACTTTC
TRBV7-9	TRBJ2-5	many	TRBD2	CASSLGSGAQETQYF	TGTGCCAGCAGCTTAGGCAGCGGGGCCCAAGAGACCCAGTACTTC
TRBV12-3/TRBV12-4	TRBJ1-4	many	NA	CASSLSSTNEKLFF	TGTGCCAGCAGTTTATCCTCAACTAATGAAAAACTGTTTTTT
TRBV5-1	TRBJ2-7	many	NA	CASSRSKLYEQYF	TGCGCCAGCAGCCGCTCCAAGCTCTACGAGCAGTACTTC
TRBV29-1	TRBJ1-1	many	NA	CSGGDTLNTEAFF	TGCAGCGGGGGGGACACCCTGAACACTGAAGCTTTCTTT
TRBV27	TRBJ1-6	many	NA	CASSGQLDSPLHF	TGTGCCAGCAGCGGACAGTTGGATTCACCCCTCCACTTT
TRBV27	TRBJ1-4	many	NA	CASRSRDRGEKLFF	TGTGCCAGCAGGAGCAGGGATCGTGGTGAAAAACTGTTTTTT
TRBV5-1	TRBJ2-7	many	NA	CASSLWAYEQYF	TGCGCCAGCAGCTTGTGGGCTTACGAGCAGTACTTC
TRBV12-3/TRBV12-4	TRBJ1-1	few	NA	CASSPPKTALNTEAFF	TGTGCCAGCAGTCCCCCAAAGACAGCTTTGAACACTGAAGCTTTCTTT
TRBV7-6	TRBJ1-3	many	NA	CASSLVSVHSGNTIYF	TGTGCCAGCAGCTTAGTCTCGGTGCACTCTGGAAACACCATATATTTT
TRBV11-2	TRBJ1-5	many	NA	CASSLERVGQPQHF	TGTGCCAGCAGCTTAGAGAGGGTAGGGCAGCCCCAGCATTTT
TRBV6-5	TRBJ2-1	many	TRBD2	CASSRGLAGGYNEQFF	TGTGCCAGCAGTCGAGGACTAGCGGGAGGGTACAATGAGCAGTTCTTC
TRBV5-1	TRBJ1-1	many	TRBD1	CASSLEGAAAEAFF	TGCGCCAGCAGCTTGGAGGGGGCGGCGGCTGAAGCTTTCTTT
TRBV19	TRBJ2-5	few	TRBD1	CASKRTGRRETQYF	TGTGCCAGCAAAAGGACAGGGCGGAGGGAGACCCAGTACTTC
TRBV7-9	TRBJ2-2	many	TRBD1	CASSPFRDRGTGELFF	TGTGCCAGCAGCCCCTTCCGGGACAGGGGGACCGGGGAGCTGTTTTTT
TRBV4-2	TRBJ2-7	many	TRBD2	CASSQGSGGEYYEQYF	TGTGCCAGCAGCCAAGGCTCCGGGGGGGAGTACTACGAGCAGTACTTC
TRBV12-3/TRBV12-4	TRBJ1-2	many	NA	CASRDRSESYGYTF	TGTGCCAGCAGAGACCGCAGCGAATCCTATGGCTACACCTTC
TRBV3-1	TRBJ1-1	many	TRBD1	CASSPQWGQPNTEAFF	TGTGCCAGCAGCCCTCAATGGGGACAGCCGAACACTGAAGCTTTCTTT
TRBV12-3/TRBV12-4	TRBJ1-4	few	NA	CASSPLAIGLEKLFF	TGTGCCAGCAGTCCTCTCGCAATTGGGCTTGAAAAACTGTTTTTT
TRBV20-1	TRBJ1-1	many	NA	CSAADGSMNTEAFF	TGCAGTGCTGCGGACGGTAGCATGAACACTGAAGCTTTCTTT
TRBV5-8	TRBJ2-5	many	TRBD1	CASESGGTIGETQYF	TGTGCCAGCGAATCAGGGGGCACTATCGGGGAGACCCAGTACTTC
TRBV7-2	TRBJ2-7	many	NA	CASSLDSGQIYEQYF	TGTGCCAGCAGCTTAGATAGTGGACAGATCTACGAGCAGTACTTC
TRBV5-1	TRBJ1-1	many	NA	CASSLGNMDTEAFF	TGCGCCAGCAGCTTGGGGAATATGGACACTGAAGCTTTCTTT
TRBV15	TRBJ2-5	many	NA	CATSRDLRDPRGETQYF	TGTGCCACCAGCAGAGATCTCCGGGACCCGAGAGGAGAGACCCAGTACTTC
TRBV11-2	TRBJ2-5	many	TRBD1	CASSPGGTQETQYF	TGTGCCAGCAGCCCAGGGGGTACCCAAGAGACCCAGTACTTC
TRBV7-2	TRBJ1-5	many	TRBD1	CASSQDRGRGPQHF	TGTGCCAGCAGCCAGGACAGGGGGCGGGGGCCCCAGCATTTT
TRBV5-5	TRBJ1-2	many	NA	CASSGDGNLYGYTF	TGTGCCAGCAGCGGGGACGGGAATCTGTATGGCTACACCTTC
TRBV20-1	TRBJ2-1	many	NA	CSTSRKYNEQFF	TGCAGTACGAGCAGGAAGTACAATGAGCAGTTCTTC
TRBV4-2	TRBJ2-3	many	NA	CASSQTLANTQYF	TGTGCCAGCAGCCAAACCCTAGCAAATACGCAGTATTTT
TRBV19	TRBJ2-1	NA	NA	CATTDRYEQFF	TGTGCCACTACCGATCGGTATGAGCAGTTCTTC